The 21 T cell receptor beta chains in this list originate from one sample, sequenced in a study of CD4 T cells in relation to SARS-CoV-2 and coronaviruses. These TCRs are of unknown antigen specificity. Libraries were prepared by immunoSEQ multiplex PCR; TCRdb keeps only in-frame clonotypes and omits some of them. Here the sample spans about 20,000 clones, about 80% being singletons. Before the COVID-19 pandemic, during about 2010-2018, CD4+ T cells were taken from unexposed donors. CD4+ T cells were isolated from the cells after roughly 11 days of culture. The sequenced sample was CD4+ T cells from PBMCs, cultured in vitro. The receptors were gathered from a human donor in good health.

This clone is labeled as medium-sized. This rearrangement joins TRBV7-2 to TRBJ2-3, with TRBD2 as a possible D gene (6 bases). Trimming stripped 5 bases from V and 0 bases from J, with 12 bases between. The CDR3 has 15 residues. The germline gives CDR1 SGHTA, CDR2 FQGNSA. This CDR3 is CASSPDYLSTDTQYF. CDR3 DNA: TGTGCCAGCAGCCCGGACTACCTTAGCACAGATACGCAGTATTTT.

V and J are TRBV10-3 and TRBJ1-1; no reliable D call. Trimming stripped 3 bases from V and 10 bases from J, with 12 bases between. Germline V gives CDR1 ENHRY, CDR2 SYGVKD. CDR3 size: 12 residues. The CDR3 here is CAISDPGYGAFF. DNA of the CDR3: TGTGCCATCAGTGACCCAGGTTACGGAGCTTTCTTT.

The chain uses TRBV3-1 (or the pseudogene TRBV3-2) and TRBJ2-7, with D uncertain. The V end was cut by 3 bases, the J end by 2 bases, with 8 bases between. Germline CDR1 reads LGHDT; CDR2 reads YNNKEL (reference sequence). This CDR3 is 13 amino acids long. The CDR3 DNA sequence: TGTGCCAGCAGCCAGGGCTTAGCCTACGAGCAGTACTTC. Protein: CASSQGLAYEQYF.

This sequence joins TRBV28 and TRBJ2-7; 9 bases match TRBD2. Germline lookup yields CDR1 MDHEN and CDR2 SYDVKM. This CDR3 comprises 14 residues. J lost 4 bases, V lost 4 bases, and 5 bases had no gene match. CDR3 region: CASSYSGRRYEQYF. CDR3 DNA: TGTGCCAGCAGTTATAGCGGGAGAAGGTACGAGCAGTACTTC.

The rearrangement uses TRBV18 and TRBJ2-3; no firm D call. This CDR3 region has 15 residues. Germline CDR1 KGHSH, CDR2 LQKENI. V gave up 2 bases and J gave up 0 bases, with 9 bases separating them. CDR3 region: CASSPLRASTDTQYF. CDR3 in DNA: TGTGCCAGCTCACCATTACGGGCTAGCACAGATACGCAGTATTTT.

This chain's CDR3 is CSATEDEQYF. CDR3 in DNA: TGCAGTGCTACGGAGGACGAGCAGTACTTC. The gene calls are TRBV20-1 and TRBJ2-7, with D perhaps matching TRBD2 (5 bases). Germline CDR1 is DFQATT and CDR2 is SNEGSKA (reference sequence). Trimming shortened V by 4 bases and J by 5 bases, and 6 bases separated the two germline ends. The CDR3 runs to 10 residues.

V gene TRBV19 combines with J gene TRBJ1-6; D is undetermined. The germline V and J ends were trimmed by 9 bases and 0 bases, with 12 bases remaining between them. Germline CDR1 reads LNHDA; CDR2 reads SQIVND (reference sequence). The CDR3 sequence is 15 residues long. CDR3 coding DNA: TGTGCCAGCTCCGCCCGGAGCTCCTATAATTCACCCCTCCACTTT. Its translation: CASSARSSYNSPLHF.

The chain carries TRBV5-5 and TRBJ1-2, with D perhaps matching TRBD1 (6 bases). This CDR3 spans 14 amino acids. The V and J ends lost 0 bases and 5 bases respectively, with 11 bases between them. CDR1 and CDR2 (germline): SGHKS, YYEKEE (reference sequence). The DNA for the CDR3 is TGTGCCAGCAGCTTGGACAGGGATCGGTATGGCTACACCTTC. Amino acids: CASSLDRDRYGYTF. The full variable domain, in which reference TRBV5-5 and TRBJ1-2 provide the parts outside the CDR3, is DAGVTQSPTHLIKTRGQQVTLRCSPISGHKSVSWYQQVLGQGPQFIFQYYEKEERGRGNFPDRFSARQFPNYSSELNVNALLLGDSALYLCASSLDRDRYGYTFGSGTRLTVV.

This clone has more than one count but fewer than ten. The V and J genes are TRBV3-1 (or the pseudogene TRBV3-2) and TRBJ2-7, with a possible D match to TRBD2 (5 bases). V gave up 1 base and J gave up 2 bases, with 6 bases separating them. This CDR3 has 13 residues. Germline V gene data show CDR1 as LGHDT and CDR2 as YNNKEL (reference sequence). CDR3 in amino acids: CASSQGGTYEQYF. Written as DNA, the CDR3 is TGTGCCAGCAGCCAAGGAGGGACCTACGAGCAGTACTTC.

V gene TRBV3-1 (or the pseudogene TRBV3-2) combines with J gene TRBJ1-1; 9 bases are a match to TRBD1. CDR1 and CDR2 from the germline V gene are LGHDT and YNNKEL (reference sequence). J gave up 4 bases and V 11 bases, and 11 bases lay outside the gene matches. This CDR3 has 14 residues. CDR3 DNA: TGTGCCGCCGGTGAACAGGGGGCCCTCACTGAAGCTTTCTTT. Its protein product is CAAGEQGALTEAFF.

The chain joins TRBV6-5 to TRBJ2-3; 9 bases line up with TRBD2. The germline V gene encodes CDR1 MNHEY and CDR2 SVGAGI. The length of the CDR3 is 16 residues. V lost 2 bases to trimming and J lost 2 bases; unmatched junction nucleotides: 5. The CDR3 sequence is CASSYQGGRATDTQYF. The CDR3 coding sequence is TGTGCCAGCAGTTACCAGGGCGGGAGGGCCACAGATACGCAGTATTTT.

The chain joins TRBV29-1 to TRBJ1-4; no reliable D call. Trimming cost V 3 bases and J 8 bases, with 10 bases left between them. CDR3 length: 12 residues. Germline V CDR1 and CDR2: SQVTM, ANQGSEA. CDR3 in DNA: TGCAGCGTTGATCGCGGGCGCGAAAAACTGTTTTTT. Amino acid sequence: CSVDRGREKLFF.

This chain uses TRBV6-5 with TRBJ1-5, with 7 bases matching TRBD1. Germline CDR1 MNHEY, CDR2 SVGAGI. The V and J ends lost 6 bases and 1 base, in that order; junction bases with no gene match: 6. The CDR3 length is 15 residues. For the CDR3, the DNA is TGTGCCAGCAGCCGTACAGGGGAAAGCAATCAGCCCCAGCATTTT. Protein product: CASSRTGESNQPQHF.

V usage is TRBV19 and J usage is TRBJ1-5, with D possibly TRBD1 on 6 matching bases. This CDR3 comprises 15 residues. V lost 2 bases to trimming and J lost 6 bases, with 14 bases between them. Germline CDR1 is LNHDA and CDR2 is SQIVND (reference sequence). CDR3 sequence: CASSITGRGGQPQHF. The CDR3 DNA follows: TGTGCCAGTAGTATAACAGGGAGGGGCGGTCAGCCCCAGCATTTT.

The V and J genes are TRBV10-1 and TRBJ2-2; 14 nucleotides line up with TRBD2. This CDR3 spans 19 amino acids. Per the germline V gene, CDR1 is WNHNN and CDR2 is SYGVQD (reference sequence). The junction had 10 bases not matched to a gene; V was cut back by 4 bases and J by 3 bases. Here the CDR3 reads CASSVIRPGLAGDTGELFF. The CDR3, as DNA: TGCGCCAGCAGTGTAATACGGCCGGGACTAGCGGGAGACACCGGGGAGCTGTTTTTT.

The V call is TRBV6-6, the J call TRBJ1-1, with TRBD1 matching over 12 bases. CDR3 length: 16 residues. Trimming cost V 7 bases and J 4 bases; bases outside gene matches: 10. Per germline, CDR1 MNHNY and CDR2 SVGAGI (reference sequence). The CDR3 bases are TGTGCCAGCAATAGTCCGGGACAGGGGGCTGGCACTGAAGCTTTCTTT. Translation: CASNSPGQGAGTEAFF.

The chain has TRBV29-1 and TRBJ2-7, with no clear D. V was pared by 6 bases and J by 3 bases, with 24 bases between. Germline values: CDR1 SQVTM, CDR2 ANQGSEA. The CDR3 contains 16 residues. CDR3 DNA: TGCAGCGTCCACCCCCCCCTAGAAAACGCAATCTACGAGCAGTACTTC. Residues: CSVHPPLENAIYEQYF.

The chain recombines TRBV27 with TRBJ2-2, with TRBD2 identical over 7 bases. The CDR3 loop spans 15 amino acids. Germline V CDR1 and CDR2: MNHEY, SMNVEV (reference sequence). Trimming cost V 8 bases and J 4 bases; bases outside gene matches: 10. This CDR3 reads CASRHGGGSTGELFF. CDR3 bases: TGTGCCAGCCGACACGGCGGGGGATCCACCGGGGAGCTGTTTTTT.

The rearrangement joins TRBV5-4 to TRBJ2-3; 7 positions match TRBD1. J lost 0 bases, V lost 3 bases, and 10 bases had no gene match. The CDR3 length is 17 residues. CDR1 SGHNT and CDR2 YYREEE come from the germline V gene (reference sequence). The CDR3 nucleotides read TGTGCCAGCAGCTATGGACAGGCGAGGACCAGCACAGATACGCAGTATTTT. Protein product: CASSYGQARTSTDTQYF. The full variable domain, its missing parts supplied by reference TRBV5-4 and TRBJ2-3, is ETGVTQSPTHLIKTRGQQVTLRCSSQSGHNTVSWYQQALGQGPQFIFQYYREEENGRGNFPPRFSGLQFPNYSSELNVNALELDDSALYLCASSYGQARTSTDTQYFGPGTRLTVL.

The J gene is TRBJ2-3, the V gene TRBV5-1; TRBD2 is a possible D gene (6 bases). The V gene lost 0 bases and the J gene lost 5 bases, with 13 bases spanning the gap. CDR3 length: 15 residues. CDR1 is SGHRS and CDR2 is YFSETQ in the germline V gene. CDR3 amino acids: CASSLVGRREDTQYF. DNA for the CDR3: TGCGCCAGCAGCTTGGTGGGCAGGCGGGAAGATACGCAGTATTTT.

The chain joins TRBV10-3 to TRBJ2-3; D may correspond to TRBD1 or TRBD2 (5 bases each). Trimming removed 2 bases at V and 2 bases at J, with 17 bases between. The CDR3 has 17 amino acids. Looked up from germline, CDR1 is ENHRY and CDR2 is SYGVKD. CDR3 in DNA: TGTGCCATCAGTGAGCGGGAAGGGGCGAGGGACACAGATACGCAGTATTTT. It is translated as CAISEREGARDTDTQYF.